These T cell receptor beta chains were read from a single sample in a study of cytomegalovirus exposure and HLA in healthy donors. Data came from immunoSEQ multiplex PCR; TCRdb stores just in-frame clones and leaves some out. Of 140,000 to 150,000 clones in the sample, roughly four fifths were seen once. Input material: PBMCs. Receptor source: a man aged 25 to 40 in good health and CMV-seronegative. CDR3s include the opening cysteine and the closing phenylalanine or tryptophan. A D gene is named only where the DNA matches it firmly. A clone size is listed for some rows: how often the clone was seen (once, few, many), or a class if it is expanded.

d_call | j_call | v_call | clone_size | cdr3_aa | cdr3_nt
. | TRBJ1-2 | TRBV6-6 | . | CASDKTNGANYGYTF | TGTGCCAGCGACAAGACAAACGGCGCTAACTATGGCTACACCTTC
. | TRBJ1-1 | TRBV5-1 | . | CASSLVNLNTEAFF | TGCGCCAGCAGCTTGGTGAATCTAAACACTGAAGCTTTCTTT
TRBD1 | TRBJ2-1 | TRBV5-4 | . | CASSKGTGDEQFF | TGTGCCAGCAGCAAAGGGACAGGGGATGAGCAGTTCTTC
. | TRBJ2-7 | TRBV19 | once | CASSMGGQLTYEQYF | TGTGCCAGTAGTATGGGCGGACAGTTAACCTACGAGCAGTACTTC
. | TRBJ1-1 | TRBV19 | . | CASSIGPQGKRMNTEAFF | TGTGCCAGTAGTATAGGCCCACAGGGAAAGCGAATGAACACTGAAGCTTTCTTT
TRBD1 | TRBJ1-1 | TRBV2 | once | CAIQDRVNTEAFF | TGTGCCATCCAAGACAGGGTGAACACTGAAGCTTTCTTT
. | TRBJ1-2 | TRBV5-1 | . | CASSLGAAAGYTF | TGCGCCAGCAGCTTGGGGGCAGCTGCTGGCTACACCTTC
. | TRBJ1-4 | TRBV28 | once | CASTRRLHEKLFF | TGTGCCAGCACGAGGCGTCTTCATGAAAAACTGTTTTTT
TRBD1 | TRBJ1-4 | TRBV7-8 | . | CASSLRQGGPQKLFF | TGTGCCAGCAGCCTCCGACAGGGGGGACCTCAAAAACTGTTTTTT
. | TRBJ1-1 | TRBV18 | . | CASSRSTGNTEAFF | TGTGCCAGCTCACGGTCGACGGGGAACACTGAAGCTTTCTTT
TRBD2 | TRBJ2-2 | TRBV7-3 | . | CASSLLGRGDTGELFF | TGTGCCAGCAGCTTATTGGGTCGGGGGGACACCGGGGAGCTGTTTTTT
TRBD2 | TRBJ2-3 | TRBV10-2 | . | CASNEREVTDTQYF | TGCGCCAGCAACGAACGGGAGGTCACAGATACGCAGTATTTT
TRBD1 | TRBJ1-2 | TRBV2 | few | CASSETGARRGYTF | TGTGCCAGCAGTGAGACAGGGGCCCGGCGTGGCTACACCTTC
. | TRBJ1-6 | TRBV2 | . | CASRRQPVASSPLHF | TGTGCCAGCAGGAGACAGCCCGTGGCTAGTTCACCCCTCCACTTT
. | TRBJ1-6 | TRBV9 | few | CASSGAGYGSPLHF | TGTGCCAGCAGCGGAGCAGGGTACGGTTCACCCCTCCACTTT
. | TRBJ1-4 | TRBV7-9 | . | CASSLGQGTNEKLFF | TGTGCCAGCAGCTTGGGGCAGGGAACTAATGAAAAACTGTTTTTT
. | TRBJ2-3 | TRBV6-6 | once | CASSYLNADTQYF | TGTGCCAGCAGTTACTTAAATGCAGATACGCAGTATTTT
. | TRBJ2-3 | TRBV9 | . | CASSALRDTDTQYF | TGTGCCAGCAGCGCCCTCCGAGACACAGATACGCAGTATTTT
. | TRBJ1-1 | TRBV5-1 | . | CASSLDPSNTEAFF | TGCGCCAGCAGCTTGGATCCGTCGAACACTGAAGCTTTCTTT
. | TRBJ2-5 | TRBV11-2 | . | CATSGRASLQETQYF | TGTGCCACCTCCGGCAGGGCAAGCTTACAAGAGACCCAGTACTTC
TRBD1 | TRBJ1-1 | TRBV5-4 | . | CASSLEQGRNTEAFF | TGTGCCAGCAGCTTGGAACAGGGGCGAAACACTGAAGCTTTCTTT
. | TRBJ2-7 | TRBV5-5 | . | CASSLQHSYEQYF | TGTGCCAGCAGCTTGCAACACTCCTACGAGCAGTACTTC
. | TRBJ2-7 | TRBV5-1 | . | CASSLILGQKAYEQYF | TGCGCCAGCAGCTTGATTCTTGGACAGAAAGCCTACGAGCAGTACTTC
TRBD2 | TRBJ2-1 | TRBV6-5 | . | CASSYSSGGYNEQFF | TGTGCCAGCAGTTACTCCAGCGGGGGTTACAATGAGCAGTTCTTC
TRBD1 | TRBJ1-1 | TRBV5-6 | . | CASRNPGTGVDTEAFF | TGTGCCAGCAGGAATCCCGGGACAGGGGTCGACACTGAAGCTTTCTTT
. | TRBJ2-3 | TRBV6-4 | . | CASSPGHSTDTQYF | TGTGCCAGCAGCCCGGGACATAGCACAGATACGCAGTATTTT
. | TRBJ2-7 | TRBV5-1 | . | CASSLQGTASYEQYF | TGCGCCAGCAGCTTGCAGGGGACGGCCAGCTACGAGCAGTACTTC
TRBD1 | TRBJ1-1 | TRBV7-6 | . | CASSPLSHRGQNTEAFF | TGTGCCAGCAGCCCTCTATCCCACAGGGGCCAGAACACTGAAGCTTTCTTT
. | TRBJ2-6 | TRBV19 | . | CASSQRNSGANVLTF | TGTGCCAGTAGCCAGCGAAACTCTGGGGCCAACGTCCTGACTTTC
TRBD1 | TRBJ1-5 | TRBV28 | . | CASSLSGTGMGQPQHF | TGTGCCAGCAGTTTATCAGGGACAGGGATGGGCCAGCCCCAGCATTTT
. | TRBJ1-5 | TRBV19 | . | CASSIGGYGQPQHF | TGTGCCAGTAGTATAGGAGGGTACGGCCAGCCCCAGCATTTT
TRBD1 | TRBJ1-1 | TRBV13 | . | CASSSSGTGGKSEAFF | TGTGCCAGCAGCTCATCCGGGACAGGGGGAAAAAGTGAAGCTTTCTTT
TRBD1 | TRBJ2-3 | TRBV5-1 | once | CASSWGQATDTQYF | TGCGCCAGCAGCTGGGGACAGGCCACAGATACGCAGTATTTT
TRBD1 | TRBJ2-7 | TRBV14 | . | CASSQDQGGWEQYF | TGTGCCAGCAGCCAAGATCAAGGGGGCTGGGAGCAGTACTTC
TRBD1 | TRBJ2-5 | TRBV10-3 | . | CATPTRQGSETQYF | TGTGCCACCCCCACCCGACAGGGGAGTGAGACCCAGTACTTC
TRBD2 | TRBJ2-3 | TRBV6-5 | . | CASRHGTTTDTQYF | TGTGCCAGCAGGCATGGGACTACCACAGATACGCAGTATTTT
TRBD1 | TRBJ2-7 | TRBV5-1 | . | CASSAGTGGPYEQYF | TGCGCCAGCAGCGCCGGGACAGGGGGACCCTACGAGCAGTACTTC
TRBD1 | TRBJ2-1 | TRBV18 | . | CASSPLGTGPYNEQFF | TGTGCCAGCTCACCTCTTGGGACAGGGCCGTACAATGAGCAGTTCTTC
. | TRBJ1-5 | TRBV29-1 | few | CSVGQGLRQPQHF | TGCAGCGTTGGGCAGGGATTGAGACAGCCCCAGCATTTT
TRBD1 | TRBJ1-1 | TRBV19 | . | CASSLGQTEAFF | TGTGCCAGTAGTCTGGGACAGACTGAAGCTTTCTTT
. | TRBJ1-5 | TRBV27 | . | CASSFAGVGQPQHF | TGTGCCAGCAGTTTTGCAGGGGTAGGACAGCCCCAGCATTTT
. | TRBJ1-5 | TRBV10-3 | . | CAISESEVNQPQHF | TGTGCCATCAGTGAAAGCGAAGTTAATCAGCCCCAGCATTTT
. | TRBJ1-1 | TRBV7-9 | . | CASSSLWRTNNTEAFF | TGTGCCAGCAGCTCCCTGTGGCGGACAAATAACACTGAAGCTTTCTTT
. | TRBJ2-7 | TRBV6-1 | . | CASSQAYQLPTRQYF | TGTGCCAGCAGTCAGGCGTACCAACTTCCTACGAGGCAGTACTTC
TRBD2 | TRBJ2-7 | TRBV28 | . | CASSLISSGAYEQYF | TGTGCCAGCAGTTTGATATCTAGCGGAGCCTACGAGCAGTACTTC
TRBD1 | TRBJ1-1 | TRBV18 | . | CASSPTGETEAFF | TGTGCCAGCTCACCCACAGGGGAAACTGAAGCTTTCTTT
TRBD2 | TRBJ2-1 | TRBV2 | . | CASRPGLAGNEQFF | TGTGCCAGCAGGCCGGGACTAGCGGGAAATGAGCAGTTCTTC
TRBD2 | TRBJ2-2 | TRBV2 | . | CASGPLSAGGASAGELFF | TGTGCCAGCGGCCCACTTTCTGCGGGGGGGGCGTCGGCCGGGGAGCTGTTTTTT
TRBD1 | TRBJ1-3 | TRBV9 | few | CASSDDRGYSGNTIYF | TGTGCCAGCAGTGATGACAGGGGGTATTCCGGAAACACCATATATTTT
TRBD2 | TRBJ2-7 | TRBV5-1 | . | CASSLDAAGSGEQYF | TGCGCCAGCAGCTTGGATGCAGCGGGGAGCGGCGAGCAGTACTTC